A selection of T cell receptor beta chains follows, all from one sample in a study of T cell responses to AZD1222 COVID-19 vaccine. The method was immunoSEQ multiplex PCR; TCRdb's version includes in-frame clones alone and lacks a portion of them. The table shows 100,000 or so clones, with approximately 91% occurring only once. Material: peripheral blood, obtained on day 0 of AZD1222 vaccination. The receptors were sampled from an adult in good health. Both conserved end residues are part of each CDR3. Fields, in order: CDR3 protein, CDR3 DNA, V gene, clone size, D gene, J gene. A D gene is named only where the DNA matches it firmly. A clone size is listed for some rows: how often the clone was seen (once, few, many), or a class if it is expanded.

CDR3aa: CASSDGVGGLGYTF
CDR3nt: TGCGCCAGCAGCGATGGGGTGGGGGGCCTTGGCTACACCTTC
v_gene: TRBV5-1
abundance: -
d_gene: -
j_gene: TRBJ1-2

CDR3aa: CASSLNGGSGSTDTQYF
CDR3nt: TGTGCCAGCAGTTTAAATGGGGGTAGCGGGAGTACAGATACGCAGTATTTT
v_gene: TRBV28
abundance: -
d_gene: TRBD2
j_gene: TRBJ2-3

CDR3aa: CASSFLSSGDTGELFF
CDR3nt: TGTGCCAGCAGTTTCTTAAGTTCAGGAGACACCGGGGAGCTGTTTTTT
v_gene: TRBV28
abundance: -
d_gene: -
j_gene: TRBJ2-2

CDR3aa: CASSFGRRGNEQFF
CDR3nt: TGTGCCAGCAGCTTCGGGCGAAGGGGCAATGAGCAGTTCTTC
v_gene: TRBV7-9
abundance: -
d_gene: -
j_gene: TRBJ2-1

CDR3aa: CAIRVLDRGGTDTQYF
CDR3nt: TGTGCCATCAGAGTGCTGGACAGGGGCGGCACAGATACGCAGTATTTT
v_gene: TRBV10-3
abundance: -
d_gene: TRBD1
j_gene: TRBJ2-3

CDR3aa: CASSNQGFSGELFF
CDR3nt: TGTGCCAGCAGTAACCAGGGGTTTAGCGGGGAGCTGTTTTTT
v_gene: TRBV28
abundance: -
d_gene: -
j_gene: TRBJ2-2

CDR3aa: CASSLKGQDLSSYNEQFF
CDR3nt: TGCGCCAGCAGCTTGAAAGGACAGGACCTTTCCTCCTACAATGAGCAGTTCTTC
v_gene: TRBV5-1
abundance: -
d_gene: TRBD1
j_gene: TRBJ2-1

CDR3aa: CASSEALPGAYEQYF
CDR3nt: TGTGCCAGCAGTGAAGCCCTGCCTGGGGCCTACGAGCAGTACTTC
v_gene: TRBV6-1
abundance: -
d_gene: -
j_gene: TRBJ2-7

CDR3aa: CATKDRGLFGQPQHF
CDR3nt: TGTGCCACCAAGGACAGGGGGCTATTTGGACAGCCCCAGCATTTT
v_gene: TRBV6-5
abundance: -
d_gene: TRBD1
j_gene: TRBJ1-5

CDR3aa: CASSLAEGQGYTEAFF
CDR3nt: TGCGCCAGCAGCTTGGCCGAGGGACAGGGGTACACTGAAGCTTTCTTT
v_gene: TRBV5-1
abundance: -
d_gene: TRBD1
j_gene: TRBJ1-1

CDR3aa: CSVPGTGYNEKLFF
CDR3nt: TGCAGCGTGCCCGGGACAGGGTATAATGAAAAACTGTTTTTT
v_gene: TRBV29-1
abundance: -
d_gene: TRBD1
j_gene: TRBJ1-4

CDR3aa: CASSEALTLRGYEQYF
CDR3nt: TGTGCCAGCAGTGAAGCGCTAACCCTCCGTGGATACGAGCAGTACTTC
v_gene: TRBV2
abundance: -
d_gene: -
j_gene: TRBJ2-7

CDR3aa: CATSRVNSGRSIKTDTQYF
CDR3nt: TGTGCCACCAGCAGAGTTAATAGCGGGAGATCTATAAAGACAGATACGCAGTATTTT
v_gene: TRBV15
abundance: -
d_gene: TRBD2
j_gene: TRBJ2-3

CDR3aa: CAWRSAGGNQPQHF
CDR3nt: TGTGCCTGGAGGTCGGCAGGGGGCAATCAGCCCCAGCATTTT
v_gene: TRBV30
abundance: -
d_gene: -
j_gene: TRBJ1-5

CDR3aa: CASSLSGDSSYEQYF
CDR3nt: TGTGCCAGCAGTTTATCGGGGGACAGCTCCTACGAGCAGTACTTC
v_gene: TRBV28
abundance: -
d_gene: -
j_gene: TRBJ2-7

CDR3aa: CASSLQWKTEAFF
CDR3nt: TGTGCCAGCAGCTTACAGTGGAAAACTGAAGCTTTCTTT
v_gene: TRBV11-2
abundance: -
d_gene: -
j_gene: TRBJ1-1

CDR3aa: CASSRREYTGELFF
CDR3nt: TGTGCCAGCAGTCGGCGGGAGTACACCGGGGAGCTGTTTTTT
v_gene: TRBV3-1/TRBV3-2
abundance: -
d_gene: TRBD2
j_gene: TRBJ2-2

CDR3aa: CASSMKMGPPYEQYF
CDR3nt: TGTGCCAGTAGTATGAAGATGGGGCCTCCTTACGAGCAGTACTTC
v_gene: TRBV19
abundance: -
d_gene: -
j_gene: TRBJ2-7

CDR3aa: CASSLGAGNTEAFF
CDR3nt: TGTGCCAGCAGTTTGGGGGCGGGGAACACTGAAGCTTTCTTT
v_gene: TRBV7-9
abundance: -
d_gene: -
j_gene: TRBJ1-1

CDR3aa: CASSLGRGGNTIYF
CDR3nt: TGCGCCAGCAGCTTGGGCAGGGGTGGAAACACCATATATTTT
v_gene: TRBV5-1
abundance: -
d_gene: -
j_gene: TRBJ1-3

CDR3aa: CASSLSSLGQGAKNIQYF
CDR3nt: TGTGCCAGCAGCTTATCCTCCTTAGGACAGGGGGCCAAAAACATTCAGTACTTC
v_gene: TRBV7-9
abundance: -
d_gene: TRBD1
j_gene: TRBJ2-4

CDR3aa: CASSPGLRSDTQYF
CDR3nt: TGTGCCAGCAGCCCGGGACTCCGTTCAGATACGCAGTATTTT
v_gene: TRBV11-2
abundance: -
d_gene: -
j_gene: TRBJ2-3

CDR3aa: CASSSSVGGQETQYF
CDR3nt: TGCGCCAGCAGCTCTAGCGTTGGAGGACAAGAGACCCAGTACTTC
v_gene: TRBV5-1
abundance: -
d_gene: -
j_gene: TRBJ2-5

CDR3aa: CASTSGASGQETQYF
CDR3nt: TGTGCCAGCACTTCCGGGGCTAGCGGACAAGAGACCCAGTACTTC
v_gene: TRBV6-5
abundance: -
d_gene: TRBD2
j_gene: TRBJ2-5

CDR3aa: CASSQDSYGYTF
CDR3nt: TGTGCCAGCAGCCAGGACAGCTATGGCTACACCTTC
v_gene: TRBV5-4
abundance: -
d_gene: -
j_gene: TRBJ1-2

CDR3aa: CASSLSGRHNEQFF
CDR3nt: TGTGCCAGCAGTTTATCCGGGAGGCACAATGAGCAGTTCTTC
v_gene: TRBV28
abundance: -
d_gene: TRBD2
j_gene: TRBJ2-1

CDR3aa: CASSLSYRFGQPQHF
CDR3nt: TGTGCCAGCAGTTTATCTTACAGGTTCGGGCAGCCCCAGCATTTT
v_gene: TRBV27
abundance: -
d_gene: -
j_gene: TRBJ1-5

CDR3aa: CASSFSGGASYEQYF
CDR3nt: TGTGCCAGCAGTTTTAGCGGGGGGGCCTCCTACGAGCAGTACTTC
v_gene: TRBV7-6
abundance: -
d_gene: TRBD2
j_gene: TRBJ2-7

CDR3aa: CASSETAAEAFF
CDR3nt: TGCGCCAGCAGTGAGACAGCGGCTGAAGCTTTCTTT
v_gene: TRBV10-2
abundance: -
d_gene: -
j_gene: TRBJ1-1

CDR3aa: CASSLFGGSQPQHF
CDR3nt: TGTGCCAGCAGTTTATTCGGGGGCAGCCAGCCCCAGCATTTT
v_gene: TRBV27
abundance: -
d_gene: -
j_gene: TRBJ1-5

CDR3aa: CASSWAPRQPQHF
CDR3nt: TGTGCCAGCTCCTGGGCCCCGAGGCAGCCCCAGCATTTT
v_gene: TRBV21-1
abundance: once
d_gene: -
j_gene: TRBJ1-5

CDR3aa: CASKTGQGRGNSPLHF
CDR3nt: TGTGCCAGCAAGACGGGACAGGGGAGAGGAAATTCACCCCTCCACTTT
v_gene: TRBV2
abundance: -
d_gene: TRBD1
j_gene: TRBJ1-6

CDR3aa: CASSLAHQYEQYF
CDR3nt: TGTGCCAGCAGCTTAGCCCACCAGTACGAGCAGTACTTC
v_gene: TRBV7-8
abundance: -
d_gene: -
j_gene: TRBJ2-7

CDR3aa: CASRNTGLRFYGYTF
CDR3nt: TGTGCCAGCAGAAATACGGGACTGAGATTCTATGGCTACACCTTC
v_gene: TRBV2
abundance: -
d_gene: -
j_gene: TRBJ1-2

CDR3aa: CASSTQALYGYTF
CDR3nt: TGTGCCAGTAGTACCCAGGCCTTGTATGGCTACACCTTC
v_gene: TRBV19
abundance: -
d_gene: -
j_gene: TRBJ1-2